These T cell receptor beta chains were read from a single sample in a study of shared clonotypes between healthy human individuals. Measured with immunoSEQ multiplex PCR; TCRdb has only the in-frame clones, and not every one. This sample yields some 2,000,000 clones, of which 90% to 95% are seen a single time; 0.13% belongs to the top ten. Sequences were obtained from naive CD4+ T cells sorted from blood. These receptor sequences come from a young man in good health. The CDR3 runs from the conserved cysteine through the conserved F or W. A D gene is named only where the DNA matches it firmly. Some rows mark clone size as missing; the rest say once, few, many or name a class of expanded clone.

CDR3	DNA	D	size	length	V	J
CASSFDSNNQPQHF	TGTGCCAGCAGCTTCGACAGCAACAATCAGCCCCAGCATTTT	.	.	14	TRBV11-2	TRBJ1-5
CASSLDELAGPFETQYF	TGTGCCAGCAGCTTAGATGAGCTAGCGGGGCCTTTCGAGACCCAGTACTTC	TRBD2	.	17	TRBV7-9	TRBJ2-5
CASTPASYGYTF	TGTGCCAGTACCCCAGCTTCGTATGGCTACACCTTC	.	.	12	TRBV19	TRBJ1-2
CASSVLAGGSTYEQFF	TGTGCCAGCAGTGTATTAGCGGGAGGGTCTACCTATGAGCAGTTCTTC	TRBD2	.	16	TRBV6-6	TRBJ2-1
CASSYSKSGETGELFF	TGTGCCAGCAGTTACTCGAAATCAGGGGAAACCGGGGAGCTGTTTTTT	.	.	16	TRBV6-6	TRBJ2-2
CASSFSSGGTSGSPLHF	TGTGCCAGCAGCTTCTCAAGTGGGGGCACCTCGGGGTCACCCCTCCACTTT	.	.	17	TRBV11-2	TRBJ1-6
CASSGRGDNEKLFF	TGTGCCAGCTCAGGCCGGGGCGATAATGAAAAACTGTTTTTT	.	.	14	TRBV2	TRBJ1-4
CASSVEEGTEAFF	TGTGCCAGCAGCGTAGAGGAGGGGACTGAAGCTTTCTTT	.	.	13	TRBV9	TRBJ1-1
CASSPNLGTDEDTEAFF	TGTGCCAGCAGCCCAAACTTAGGGACAGATGAGGACACTGAAGCTTTCTTT	TRBD1	.	17	TRBV5-6	TRBJ1-1
CASIGLAGVAQFQETQYF	TGTGCCAGCATAGGACTAGCTGGGGTCGCCCAGTTCCAAGAGACCCAGTACTTC	TRBD2	.	18	TRBV2	TRBJ2-5
CASSYWSGESNEQFF	TGTGCCAGCAGTTACTGGTCAGGAGAAAGCAATGAGCAGTTCTTC	.	.	15	TRBV6-5	TRBJ2-1
CASSVEDTIYF	TGTGCCAGCAGCGTAGAAGACACCATATATTTT	.	once	11	TRBV9	TRBJ1-3
CASSLIFAGETDTQYF	TGTGCCAGCAGCTTAATCTTTGCGGGAGAAACAGATACGCAGTATTTT	TRBD2	.	16	TRBV11-2	TRBJ2-3
CASIQNGAVSQPQHF	TGTGCCAGCATCCAAAATGGGGCAGTCTCGCAGCCCCAGCATTTT	.	.	15	TRBV6-1	TRBJ1-5
CASSHLSGGTYNEQFF	TGTGCCAGTAGTCACCTGAGCGGCGGGACCTACAATGAGCAGTTCTTC	.	once	16	TRBV19	TRBJ2-1
CASSSGHGGYEQYF	TGCGCCAGCAGCTCCGGACATGGCGGCTACGAGCAGTACTTC	.	.	14	TRBV5-1	TRBJ2-7
CASRLASGDTQYF	TGTGCCAGCAGGCTGGCTAGCGGAGATACGCAGTATTTT	TRBD2	.	13	TRBV6-1	TRBJ2-3